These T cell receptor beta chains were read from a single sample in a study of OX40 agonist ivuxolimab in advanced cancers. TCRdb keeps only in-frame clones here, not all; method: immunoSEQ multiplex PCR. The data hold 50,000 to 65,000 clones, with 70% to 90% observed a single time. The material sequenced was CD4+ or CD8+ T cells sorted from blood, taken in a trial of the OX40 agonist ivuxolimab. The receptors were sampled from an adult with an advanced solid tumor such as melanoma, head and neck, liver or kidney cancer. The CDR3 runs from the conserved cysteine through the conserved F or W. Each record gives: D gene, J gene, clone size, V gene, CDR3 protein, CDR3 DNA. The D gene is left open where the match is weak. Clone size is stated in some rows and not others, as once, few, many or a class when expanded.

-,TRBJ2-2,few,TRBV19,CASIPQSWAGELFF,TGTGCCAGTATTCCCCAGAGTTGGGCCGGGGAGCTGTTTTTT
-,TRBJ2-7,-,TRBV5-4,CASSPGLVSSYEQYF,TGTGCCAGCAGCCCTGGCTTGGTTTCGTCCTACGAGCAGTACTTC
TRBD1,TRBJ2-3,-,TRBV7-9,CASSLTGEMDTQYF,TGTGCCAGCAGCTTGACAGGGGAGATGGATACGCAGTATTTT
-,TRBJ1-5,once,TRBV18,CASSPRGGANQPQHF,TGTGCCAGCTCACCCCGGGGAGGGGCGAATCAGCCCCAGCATTTT
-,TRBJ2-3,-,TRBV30,CAWNLRVTDTQYF,TGTGCCTGGAACCTCAGGGTCACAGATACGCAGTATTTT
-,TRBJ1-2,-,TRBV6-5,CASSYSTGAGGYTF,TGTGCCAGCAGTTACTCGACGGGGGCGGGAGGCTACACCTTC
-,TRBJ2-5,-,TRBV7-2,CASSLGGPETQYF,TGTGCCAGCAGCTTAGGAGGGCCAGAGACCCAGTACTTC
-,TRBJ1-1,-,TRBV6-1,CASTTVTEAFF,TGTGCCAGCACGACAGTCACTGAAGCTTTCTTT
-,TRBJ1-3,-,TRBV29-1,CSVVSAGNTIYF,TGCAGCGTTGTATCGGCCGGAAACACCATATATTTT
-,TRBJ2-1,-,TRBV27,CASRIFNEQFF,TGTGCCAGCAGAATCTTCAATGAGCAGTTCTTC
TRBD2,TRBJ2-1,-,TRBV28,CASSRTSGGAYNEQFF,TGTGCCAGCAGCCGGACTAGCGGGGGGGCCTACAATGAGCAGTTCTTC
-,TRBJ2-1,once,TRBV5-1,CASSLVSSYNEQFF,TGCGCCAGCAGCTTGGTCAGCTCCTACAATGAGCAGTTCTTC
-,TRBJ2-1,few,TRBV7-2,CASSLGYNEQFF,TGTGCCAGCAGCTTAGGGTACAATGAGCAGTTCTTC
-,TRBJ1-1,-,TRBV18,CASSAGATEAFF,TGTGCCAGCTCGGCGGGGGCCACTGAAGCTTTCTTT
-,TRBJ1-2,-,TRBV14,CASSQGGGRGGYTF,TGTGCCAGCAGCCAGGGCGGGGGTAGAGGCGGCTACACCTTC
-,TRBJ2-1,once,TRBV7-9,CASSLSNAINEQFF,TGTGCCAGCAGCTTAAGTAACGCGATAAATGAGCAGTTCTTC